The next 18 T cell receptor beta chains were all read from a single sample in a study of blood T cells in healthy people across ages. The second PCR ran roughly 6 to 11 cycles with a sample-barcoded 5' primer and J-beta primers. TCRdb ran MiXCR on the 5' RACE reads and lists one entry per CDR3 protein. Of 750,000 to 850,000 distinct CDR3 sequences listed, more than 20% are singletons. The same sample was also studied in work on T cells of mothers and their children.

The sequenced sample consisted of blood. The origin of the receptors is a boy aged 5-17 years in good health.

The rearrangement joins TRBV10-3 to TRBJ1-5; no reliable D call. Germline-derived CDR1 and CDR2 are ENHRY and SYGVKD. Trimming took off 10 bases at V and 8 bases at J, with 15 bases between the two ends. The CDR3 length is 12 residues. The CDR3 loop is CATTDGGEPQHF. As DNA, the CDR3 is TGTGCCACCACCGACGGCGGGGAGCCCCAGCATTTT.

The chain links TRBV15 to TRBJ2-7; D possibly uses TRBD1 or TRBD2 (5 bases each). V was cut by 6 bases and J by 6 bases, with 12 bases left in between. The CDR3 has 12 amino acids. The germline V gene has CDR1 LNHNV and CDR2 YYDKDF (reference sequence). The CDR3 nucleotides read TGTGCCACCAGTCTGGGTGGGGGCGAGCAGTACTTC. Translating gives CATSLGGGEQYF.

The genes are TRBV24-1 and TRBJ2-5; D perhaps matches TRBD1 (6 bases). Trimming took 4 bases from V and 9 from J, leaving 20 bases between them. The germline CDR1 and CDR2 sequences are KGHDR and SFDVKD. The CDR3 spans 15 residues. The CDR3 sequence: CATSEIRGQGESQYF. CDR3 in DNA: TGTGCCACCAGTGAAATCCGGGGACAAGGGGAGTCCCAGTACTTC.

This clonotype was seen a few times. The chain joins TRBV4-2 to TRBJ2-5; D is perhaps TRBD1 (6 bases). The J call may be incorrect, as the DNA end agrees better with TRBJ2-1. The germline V gene has CDR1 LGHNA and CDR2 YNFKEQ. The CDR3 loop spans 17 amino acids. The CDR3 sequence is CASSQGAGLERNNEQFF. In nucleotides, the CDR3 is TGTGCCAGCAGCCAGGGGGCGGGTTTAGAAAGAAACAATGAGCAGTTCTTC.

This clonotype was found a few times. The chain carries TRBV28 and TRBJ1-2; possible D gene TRBD1, 5 bases. CDR3 size: 13 residues. Germline V gives CDR1 MDHEN, CDR2 SYDVKM. Trimming took 6 bases from V and 0 from J, leaving 8 bases between them. CDR3 nucleotide sequence: TGTGCCAGCAGGACAGCGACTAACTATGGCTACACCTTC. It translates to CASRTATNYGYTF.

The J gene is TRBJ1-2, the V gene TRBV13; 7 bases fit TRBD1. The CDR3 spans 13 residues. The ends lost 5 bases at V and 4 bases at J; junction bases unmatched: 4. Germline V gene sequence: CDR1 PRHDT, CDR2 FYEKMQ (reference sequence). In DNA form, the CDR3 reads TGTGCCAGCAGCCTCAGGGGGTTCTATGGCTACACCTTC. Translation: CASSLRGFYGYTF.

The chain couples TRBV20-1 to TRBJ1-1; D not resolved. Per germline, CDR1 DFQATT and CDR2 SNEGSKA (reference sequence). The CDR3 is 13 residues long. V lost 6 bases and J lost 0, with 11 bases in between. The CDR3 DNA sequence: TGCAGTGCCGTGTCCGACATGAACACTGAAGCTTTCTTT. Encoded protein: CSAVSDMNTEAFF.

This clonotype was seen more than once but under ten times. This chain uses TRBV3-1 with TRBJ2-3; D gene ambiguous. Germline V gene lookup returns CDR1 LGHDT and CDR2 YNNKEL (reference sequence). Trimming removed 4 bases at V and 2 bases at J, with 10 bases between. This CDR3 contains 14 residues. The CDR3 sequence is CASSRDTFTDTQYF. CDR3 in DNA: TGTGCCAGCAGCCGAGACACCTTCACAGATACGCAGTATTTT.

This clonotype was seen a handful of times. The rearrangement uses TRBV6-2 or TRBV6-3 and TRBJ2-1, with D unclear. This CDR3 has 17 amino acids. Trimming stripped 6 bases from V and 3 bases from J, with 21 bases between. Germline CDR1 MNHEY, CDR2 SVGEGT. The CDR3 DNA sequence: TGTGCCAGCAGGCCCATTCCTAGTCTTTTCGGCTACAATGAGCAGTTCTTC. Its protein product is CASRPIPSLFGYNEQFF.

The J gene is TRBJ2-1, the V gene TRBV7-2, with a tentative D call TRBD1 (6 bases). V shed 5 bases and J shed 8 bases, with 16 bases lying between them. This CDR3 has 14 amino acids. Germline lookup yields CDR1 SGHTA and CDR2 FQGNSA. The CDR3 reads CASSNPGTIHEQFF. The CDR3 bases are TGTGCCAGCAGCAACCCCGGGACAATCCATGAGCAGTTCTTC. Full variable domain (remainder filled in from reference TRBV7-2 and TRBJ2-1): GAGVSQSPSNKVTEKGKDVELRCDPISGHTALYWYRQSLGQGLEFLIYFQGNSAPDKSGLPSDRFSAERTGGSVSTLTIQRTQQEDSAVYLCASSNPGTIHEQFFGPGTRLTVL.

This clonotype was detected a few times. The chain recombines TRBV20-1 with TRBJ2-7; D might be TRBD2 (5 bases). Germline V gives CDR1 DFQATT, CDR2 SNEGSKA (reference sequence). The CDR3 runs 14 residues. The V and J ends lost 4 bases and 3 bases respectively, with 16 bases between them. CDR3 nucleotides: TGCAGTGCTACTCGGGCACCTGCGGGCTACGAGCAGTACTTC. The encoded protein is CSATRAPAGYEQYF.

The chain uses TRBV7-8 and TRBJ1-1; a possible D gene is TRBD1 (5 bases). This CDR3 contains 15 residues. Trimming took 3 bases from V and 0 from J, leaving 11 bases between them. Germline assignment: CDR1 SGHVS and CDR2 FQNEAQ. This chain's CDR3 is CASSFWQGMNTEAFF. CDR3 DNA: TGTGCCAGCAGCTTCTGGCAGGGCATGAACACTGAAGCTTTCTTT.

CDR3 sequence: CASSPQGWGNEQFF. In DNA form, the CDR3 reads TGTGCCAGCAGCCCTCAGGGGTGGGGCAATGAGCAGTTCTTC. The chain employs TRBV3-1 and TRBJ2-1; D is possibly TRBD1 (6 bases). The CDR3 has 14 amino acids. Looked up from germline, CDR1 is LGHDT and CDR2 is YNNKEL (reference sequence). V was shortened by 4 bases and J by 6 bases, with 13 bases between the two germline ends.

V and J are TRBV12-3 or TRBV12-4 and TRBJ2-6; D may correspond to TRBD1 or TRBD2 (5 bases each). V was pared by 5 bases and J by 3 bases, with 14 bases between. The CDR3 covers 16 residues. The CDR3 protein is CASSDWGYGGANVLTF. CDR3 sequence (DNA): TGTGCCAGCAGTGACTGGGGGTATGGTGGGGCCAACGTCCTGACTTTC.

This clonotype was counted a few times. The chain carries TRBV12-3 or TRBV12-4 and TRBJ2-6; no firm D call. Trimming removed 4 bases at V and 0 bases at J, with 10 bases between. The CDR3 is 16 amino acids. The CDR3, as DNA: TGTGCCAGCAGTTCAGCCCAGAGCTCTGGGGCCAACGTCCTGACTTTC. This encodes CASSSAQSSGANVLTF.

In this sample, this clonotype turned up a few times. The V and J genes are TRBV18 and TRBJ2-7, with D possibly TRBD1 on 5 matching bases. The CDR3 sequence is 13 residues long. The germline gives CDR1 KGHSH, CDR2 LQKENI. Trimming left V 3 bases short and J 3 bases short, with 9 bases between. In DNA form, the CDR3 reads TGTGCCAGCTCACCCGACAGTTTCTACGAGCAGTACTTC. Protein product: CASSPDSFYEQYF.

This clonotype was seen only a few times. The chain carries TRBV11-3 and TRBJ1-1, with D unclear. Trimming took 5 bases from V and 1 from J, leaving 8 bases between them. Germline CDR1 SGHNT, CDR2 YENEEA. This CDR3 is 13 amino acids long. The CDR3 DNA reads TGTGCCAGCAGCGCGAGGACGAACACTGAAGCTTTCTTT. Its translation: CASSARTNTEAFF.

This clonotype was found a few times. The V call is TRBV15, the J call TRBJ2-5, with D tentatively TRBD2 (6 bases). The CDR3 is made up of 16 amino acids. In germline, CDR1 is LNHNV, CDR2 YYDKDF (reference sequence). V was cut by 1 base and J by 2 bases, with 14 bases left in between. CDR3 bases: TGTGCCACCAGCAGAGGACTAGGAGGGTGGCAAGAGACCCAGTACTTC. It encodes CATSRGLGGWQETQYF.